Below, one T cell receptor (beta chain) is given with its context. Its matching antigen is unknown. The sample is drawn from a study of shared clonotypes between healthy human individuals. Whole-study results and caveats: Memory subsets generally showed smaller estimated richness than naive subsets did.

Adults of Caucasian background living in Nashville, Tennessee made up all donors. Splitting of CD4+ cells produced CD45RA+ naive and CD45RA-negative memory subsets. The protocol was immunoSEQ multiplex PCR, while the TCRdb copy is restricted to in-frame clones and leaves out a portion. In the table there are 2 million to 2.5 million clones, 90% to 95% of which are singletons. The length of the CDR3 is 16 residues. CDR1 is LNHDA, CDR2 SQIVND, per germline (reference sequence). Deletions cut 4 bases from V and 6 bases from J, with 20 bases between. The sequenced sample consisted of naive CD4+ T cells from PBMCs. The subset was: CD45RA+ positively selected. This sequence joins TRBV19 and TRBJ2-3; possibly TRBD2 for D (7 bases). This sequence originates from a man between 18 and 29 years old in good health. Some clones in this sample may be carry-over from other donors' samples. CDR3 in amino acids: CASSTAGAGAHDTQYF. The CDR3 DNA follows: TGTGCCAGTAGTACCGCGGGGGCGGGAGCGCATGATACGCAGTATTTT. Full variable domain (outside the CDR3, taken from reference TRBV19 and TRBJ2-3): DGGITQSPKYLFRKEGQNVTLSCEQNLNHDAMYWYRQDPGQGLRLIYYSQIVNDFQKGDIAEGYSVSREKKESFPLTVTSAQKNPTAFYLCASSTAGAGAHDTQYFGPGTRLTVL.